This T cell receptor (beta chain) was documented in a study of blood T cell repertoires in COVID-19. Per germline, CDR1 SGHRS and CDR2 YFSETQ. Trimming took 4 bases from V and 4 from J; bases not matched to a gene: 6. There are 15 residues in the CDR3. Sequencing was performed with immunoSEQ multiplex PCR; in TCRdb, only in-frame clones are kept and a portion is missing. The table records some 220,000 clones, 70% to 90% of them present only once. This clonotype was sampled from a man in his fifties with acute or convalescent COVID-19. The chain couples TRBV5-1 to TRBJ1-3; 9 bases align to TRBD1. The source material was peripheral blood. Here the CDR3 reads CASSQGQGSGNTIYF. The CDR3 DNA reads as TGCGCCAGCAGCCAGGGACAGGGTTCCGGAAACACCATATATTTT. Variable domain in full (rest from reference TRBV5-1 and TRBJ1-3): KAGVTQTPRYLIKTRGQQVTLSCSPISGHRSVSWYQQTPGQGLQFLFEYFSETQRNKGNFPGRFSGRQFSNSRSEMNVSTLELGDSALYLCASSQGQGSGNTIYFGEGSWLTVV.